In this sample, the clone carrying this T cell receptor (beta chain) turned up a few times. Its antigen is not known. Using RNA transcripts as the source, TCR beta CDR3 regions were amplified. Carried out on the TCR CDR3, a first-round RT-PCR used the HTBI primer set. One entry per CDR3 protein results from TCRdb running MiXCR on the multiplex PCR reads. The sample shows roughly 750,000 distinct CDR3 sequences, about 17% of them seen only once. Patients counted as stable if ophthalmopathy did not develop within 18 months. Clinicians diagnosed patients from clinical symptoms, serum thyroxine and TRAb, thyroid ultrasound and orbital computed tomography. The data stem from a study of T cells in Graves' hyperthyroidism and ophthalmopathy. The CDR3 sequence is 15 residues long. Germline loops: CDR1 MNHNS, CDR2 SASEGT. V lost 5 bases, J lost 3 bases, and 8 bases stayed unmatched. Points from the study as a whole: Blood samples included most of the expanded thyroid clonotypes exceeding 0.001.

This clonotype was sampled from a man aged 18 to 30 with Graves' hyperthyroidism. The chain joins TRBV6-1 to TRBJ2-7; TRBD1 aligns across 9 bases. The sample consisted of blood. The CDR3 sequence: CASSQPGTGLYEQYF. In nucleotides, the CDR3 is TGTGCCAGCAGTCAACCCGGGACAGGGCTCTACGAGCAGTACTTC.